This entry describes one T cell receptor (beta chain). This sample is drawn from a study of radiotherapy plus CTLA-4 blockade in lung cancer. Across the study: Across the patients, objective responses occurred in 18%, and disease control in 30% to 40%.

TCRdb's table, derived via immunoSEQ multiplex PCR, lists solely in-frame clones and lacks some. The sample has approximately 80,000 clones, roughly 80% seen once; the top ten hold 8% to 10%. This CDR3 contains 13 residues. The V and J ends lost 2 bases and 0 bases respectively, with 3 bases between them. Germline CDR1 SGHKS, CDR2 YYEKEE (reference sequence). The sample was peripheral blood, taken from a patient treated with radiotherapy plus ipilimumab. This clonotype was sampled from a human donor with non-small cell lung cancer whose response to radiotherapy plus ipilimumab could not be evaluated. The chain has TRBV5-5 and TRBJ1-5; D is undetermined. For the CDR3, the DNA is TGTGCCAGCAGCTTCAATAGCAATCAGCCCCAGCATTTT. Its protein product is CASSFNSNQPQHF.